Detailed here is one T cell receptor (beta chain). The sample originates from a study of blood T cell repertoires in COVID-19. Across the study: The United States, Italy and Spain supplied acute and convalescent COVID-19 samples. Sources were T cells, B-cell-depleted T cells, or PBMCs; the material itself was cDNA or gDNA.

The CDR3 runs 14 residues. V lost 6 bases to trimming and J lost 0 bases, with 12 bases between them. The germline V gene has CDR1 MNHEY and CDR2 SVGAGI. Original analysis: Reference gene primers were amplified, and this amplification served to estimate nucleated cell counts. Sequencing was performed with immunoSEQ multiplex PCR; in TCRdb, only in-frame clones are kept and a portion is missing. The V and J calls and the clone size are those of that table, but D and trimming were determined from the DNA. The sample carries 25,000 to 30,000 clones, under 90% recorded once. The sequenced material came from peripheral blood. This chain links TRBV6-5 with TRBJ2-7; D possibly corresponds to TRBD1 (6 bases). The receptor comes from a woman older than 75 with acute or convalescent COVID-19. The CDR3 bases are TGTGCCAGCAGAGGACAGCCCAGCTCCTACGAGCAGTACTTC. This translates into CASRGQPSSYEQYF.